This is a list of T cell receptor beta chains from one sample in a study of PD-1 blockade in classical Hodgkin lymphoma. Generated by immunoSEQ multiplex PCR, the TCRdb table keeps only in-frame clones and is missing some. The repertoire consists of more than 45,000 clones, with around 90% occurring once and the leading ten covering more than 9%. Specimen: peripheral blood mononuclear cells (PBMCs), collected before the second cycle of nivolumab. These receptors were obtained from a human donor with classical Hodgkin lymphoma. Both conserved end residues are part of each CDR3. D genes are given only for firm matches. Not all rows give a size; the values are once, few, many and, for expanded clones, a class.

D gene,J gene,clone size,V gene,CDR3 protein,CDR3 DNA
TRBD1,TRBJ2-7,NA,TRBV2,CAGTGISYEQYF,TGTGCCGGGACAGGAATCTCCTACGAGCAGTACTTC
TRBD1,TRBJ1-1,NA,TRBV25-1,CASSGRTGTEAFF,TGTGCCAGCAGTGGGAGGACAGGGACTGAAGCTTTCTTT
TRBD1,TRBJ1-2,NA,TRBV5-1,CASSPGTGYGYTF,TGCGCCAGCAGCCCGGGGACAGGCTATGGCTACACCTTC
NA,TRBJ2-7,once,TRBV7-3,CASSSEGSNEQYF,TGTGCCAGCAGCTCCGAAGGTTCGAACGAGCAGTACTTC
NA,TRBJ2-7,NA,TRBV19,CASRADSPSYEQYF,TGTGCCAGTAGGGCCGACAGTCCCTCCTACGAGCAGTACTTC
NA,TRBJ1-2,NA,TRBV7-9,CASKPPLRDTLYGYTF,TGTGCCAGCAAACCTCCCCTCCGGGACACCCTATATGGCTACACCTTC
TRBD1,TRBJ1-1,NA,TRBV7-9,CASSYGTVGAGNTEAFF,TGTGCCAGCAGCTATGGGACAGTAGGGGCGGGGAACACTGAAGCTTTCTTT
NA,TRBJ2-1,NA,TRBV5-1,CASRFEGGNEQFF,TGCGCCAGCAGGTTCGAGGGAGGCAATGAGCAGTTCTTC
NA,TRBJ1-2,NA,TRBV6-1,CASSEAWGRGLYGYTF,TGTGCCAGCAGTGAAGCCTGGGGCAGGGGCCTCTATGGCTACACCTTC
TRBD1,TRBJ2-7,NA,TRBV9,CASSGDNRGPNSYEQYF,TGTGCCAGCAGCGGGGATAACAGGGGCCCCAACTCCTACGAGCAGTACTTC